This TCR beta chain was recorded in a study of CD8+ T cells in alopecia areata (dated by TCRdb to the late 2010s). Concerning the study at large: To study T cell clonal expansion in alopecia areata, the researchers applied high-throughput TCRbeta sequencing to both the C3H/HeJ mouse model and human patients. In humans, TCRbeta sequencing was performed on scalp tissue and on sorted CD4+ and CD8+ peripheral blood T cells from healthy controls and from patients with patchy or totalis/universalis alopecia areata. Clonality in the scalp was compared among normal scalp (n=4), patchy alopecia areata scalp (n=8), and alopecia totalis/universalis scalp (n=8). RNA was obtained with the PAXgene miRNA kit for fixed scalp, the miRNeasy kit for PBMCs, and the RNeasy kit for mouse skin. TCRbeta CDR3 regions were amplified by immunoSEQ multiplex PCR with 35 Vbeta forward and 13 Jbeta reverse primers.

Broad study findings and their caveats: Higher clonality and more expanded CD8+ clones were observed in lesional scalp than in normal scalp, particularly in alopecia totalis/universalis, a finding suggestive of antigenic drive. Compared with mice, TCR sequences shared between patients were less clear, possibly partly because of HLA diversity across the patient population. Unlike mouse skin, where gammadelta T cells dominate, normal human skin contains resident alphabeta T cells that get sequenced too, which complicates analysis of the scalp TCR repertoire.

Concerning this clone: Its antigen remains undetermined. Within one base of it there is no much larger clone, and no base qualities were kept.

PBMCs were separated by density centrifugation and stained for CD3, CD4 and CD8, after which CD4+ and CD8+ T cells were sorted on a FACSAria. Scalp biopsies and blood samples were obtained from unaffected controls. Preparation of the library involved the immunoSEQ multiplex PCR assay. To provide template for TCR sequencing, every sample had RNA extracted and reverse transcribed into cDNA. First-strand cDNA was synthesized with SuperScript III using a 2:1 mix of oligo-dT and random hexamers. A synthetic immune receptor repertoire was used to gauge amplification bias, and whatever bias remained was removed computationally. On the study's bioinformatics: Raw reads were preprocessed to remove errors, and CDR3 was defined according to IMGT conventions as the region from the conserved cysteine to phenylalanine. Clonality was computed as 1 minus the Shannon entropy, with the entropy normalized by log2 of the number of productive unique TCRs. Scalp TCRbeta sequences were cross-referenced with sorted blood CD4 and CD8 repertoires so that the CD4 or CD8 identity of scalp clones could be inferred. The table comes from immuneACCESS by way of TCRdb, which keeps in-frame sequences with V and J called. Part of the clones is missing from these tables; in studies checked, under half for an unresolved V gene and the rest for unknown reasons. V, J and clone size reflect that table, while D and trimming were determined from the DNA. The table for this sample lists roughly 120,000 clones; roughly two thirds of them were counted only once. The top ten clones comprise approximately 3% of the sample.

The TCR originated in a human donor in good health. Material for sequencing was CD4+ T cells sorted from blood.

The CDR3 protein: CAWSRGGLFNSPLHF. At the DNA level, the sequence is TGTGCCTGGAGTCGGGGGGGCTTATTTAATTCACCCCTCCACTTT. The sequence is built from TRBV30 and TRBJ1-6; the D region possibly corresponds to TRBD1 (6 bases align). CDR1 and CDR2 were assigned from the germline V gene (reference sequence) as GTSNPN and SVGIG. The CDR3 holds 15 amino acids from the cysteine to the phenylalanine. Solely the CDR3 DNA is kept, with 45 bases framed from the first base. V loses 2 bases, J loses 6 bases, and the germline ends lie 14 bases apart.